This TCR beta chain was sequenced for a study of metastatic and nonmetastatic thyroid tumors. Across the study: Repertoires were compared across blood and tumor or nodule tissue from malignant and benign thyroid patients.

J lost 6 bases, V lost 4 bases, and 8 bases had no gene match. There are 14 residues in the CDR3. CDR1 and CDR2 (germline): GTSNPN, SVGIG (reference sequence). Original methodology: Construction of a distant-metastasis classifier for papillary thyroid cancer relied on CDR3 differences across clinicopathological groups. With MiXCR, TCRdb called clones anew from the PCR reads. The V and J calls come from TCRdb's annotation, not from the publication. Of under 50,000 clones listed, about 20% are singletons. For this clone: Its target is unknown.

Each patient came to thyroid surgery without any prior treatment (of any kind). General study results and limits: The study reportedly found significantly higher TCR beta diversity in malignant thyroid tumors than benign nodules, in blood and tumor.

This sequence was found in a male donor with papillary thyroid cancer or a benign thyroid nodule (not recorded which). Some clones in this sample may be carry-over from other donors' samples. The sequenced sample consisted of blood. The V call is TRBV30, the J call TRBJ2-1; 8 positions match TRBD1. CDR3 amino acids: CAWTGTGYGNEQFF. Here the CDR3 DNA reads TGTGCCTGGACCGGGACAGGATATGGCAATGAGCAGTTCTTC.